This T cell receptor (beta chain) was documented in a study of naive and memory T cell subsets. Study results and limitations: From naive to CM, EM and EMRA, diversity decreased and Gini increased. Findings for naive and memory subsets could not be checked against ground truth. TCR counts from RNA may reflect activation-linked expression changes. Naive repertoires, especially CD8, held a few larger clonotypes, possibly memory cells re-expressing CD45RA.

The beta constant-region primer was an equimolar mix of two oligonucleotides covering TRBC1 and TRBC2. Four rounds of PCR amplified the ligated cDNA using nested alpha and beta constant-region primers plus SP2. A 12-nucleotide UMI and the SP2 primer were added to the cDNA 3' end by oligonucleotide ligation. TCRdb independently ran MiXCR on the UMI-ligation and nested PCR reads; one entry per CDR3 protein. Among about 99,000 distinct CDR3 sequences listed, around 13% were seen once. This clonotype has a handful of counts. No antigen is known for it. V lost 3 bases and J lost 5, with 9 bases in between. The CDR3 runs 13 residues. The germline gives CDR1 SGHKS, CDR2 YYEKEE (reference sequence).

The sequenced material came from naive CD8+ T cells from blood. This sequence joins TRBV5-5 and TRBJ2-1; tentative D call: TRBD1 (6 bases). This TCR was sampled from a human donor in good health. As DNA, the CDR3 is TGTGCCAGCAGCTCTGACAGGAACAATGAGCAGTTCTTC. This translates into CASSSDRNNEQFF.